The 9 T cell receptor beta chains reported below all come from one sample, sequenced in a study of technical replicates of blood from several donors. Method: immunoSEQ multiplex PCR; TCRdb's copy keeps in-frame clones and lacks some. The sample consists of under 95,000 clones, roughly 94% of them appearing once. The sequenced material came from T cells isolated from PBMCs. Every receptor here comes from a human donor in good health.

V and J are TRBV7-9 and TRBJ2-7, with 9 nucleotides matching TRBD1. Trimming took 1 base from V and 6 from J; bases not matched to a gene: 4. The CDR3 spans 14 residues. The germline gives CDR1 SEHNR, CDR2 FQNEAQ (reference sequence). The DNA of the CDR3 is TGTGCCAGCAGCTTAGGGACAGGGGCTCGCGAGCAGTACTTC. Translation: CASSLGTGAREQYF.

The CDR3 DNA follows: TGTGCCAGCAGCGTGGACAGGGGAACAGATACGCAGTATTTT. Protein: CASSVDRGTDTQYF. The rearrangement joins TRBV7-9 to TRBJ2-3, with 9 nucleotides matching TRBD1. V was pared by 5 bases and J by 3 bases, with 3 bases of the junction left unmatched. The CDR3 has 14 amino acids. Germline loops: CDR1 SEHNR, CDR2 FQNEAQ (reference sequence).

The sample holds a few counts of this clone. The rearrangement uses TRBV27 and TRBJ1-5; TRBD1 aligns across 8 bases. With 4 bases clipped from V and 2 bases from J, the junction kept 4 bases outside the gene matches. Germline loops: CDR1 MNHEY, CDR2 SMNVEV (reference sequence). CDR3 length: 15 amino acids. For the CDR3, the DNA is TGTGCCAGCAGTTCGGGACAGGTGGGCAATCAGCCCCAGCATTTT. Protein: CASSSGQVGNQPQHF.

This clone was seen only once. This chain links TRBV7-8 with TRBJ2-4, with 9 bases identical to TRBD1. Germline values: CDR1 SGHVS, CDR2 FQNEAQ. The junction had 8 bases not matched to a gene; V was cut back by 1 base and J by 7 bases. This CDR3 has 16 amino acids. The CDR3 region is CASSLERTGEGNIQYF. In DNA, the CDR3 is TGTGCCAGCAGCTTAGAGCGGACAGGGGAAGGGAACATTCAGTACTTC.

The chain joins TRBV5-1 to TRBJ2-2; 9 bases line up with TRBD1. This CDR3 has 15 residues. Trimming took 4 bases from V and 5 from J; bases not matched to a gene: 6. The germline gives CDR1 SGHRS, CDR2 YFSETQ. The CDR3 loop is CASSDGTGSTGELFF. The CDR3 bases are TGCGCCAGCAGCGACGGGACAGGGAGTACCGGGGAGCTGTTTTTT.

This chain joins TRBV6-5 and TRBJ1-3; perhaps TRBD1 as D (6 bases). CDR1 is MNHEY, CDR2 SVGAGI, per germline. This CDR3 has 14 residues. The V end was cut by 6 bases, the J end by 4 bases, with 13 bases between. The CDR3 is CASSGGLKGNTIYF. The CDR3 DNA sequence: TGTGCCAGCAGCGGGGGGCTGAAGGGAAACACCATATATTTT.

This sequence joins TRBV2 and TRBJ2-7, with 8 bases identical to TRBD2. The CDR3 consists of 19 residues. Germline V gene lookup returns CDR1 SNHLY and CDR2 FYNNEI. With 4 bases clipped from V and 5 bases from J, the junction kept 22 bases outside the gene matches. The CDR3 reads CASSVVYGRANPDYDEQYF. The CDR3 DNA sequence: TGTGCCAGCAGTGTTGTGTACGGGAGGGCAAATCCCGACTACGACGAGCAGTACTTC. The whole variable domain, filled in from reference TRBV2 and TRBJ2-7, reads EPEVTQTPSHQVTQMGQEVILRCVPISNHLYFYWYRQILGQKVEFLVSFYNNEISEKSEIFDDQFSVERPDGSNFTLKIRSTKLEDSAMYFCASSVVYGRANPDYDEQYFGPGTRLTVT.

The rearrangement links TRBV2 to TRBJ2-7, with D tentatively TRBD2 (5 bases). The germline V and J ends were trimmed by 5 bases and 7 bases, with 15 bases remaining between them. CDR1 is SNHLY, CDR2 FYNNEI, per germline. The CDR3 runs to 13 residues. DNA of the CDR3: TGTGCCAGCAGTCCTTCGGGCGGGCCTGAGCAGTACTTC. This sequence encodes CASSPSGGPEQYF. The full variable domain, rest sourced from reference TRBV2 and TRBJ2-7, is EPEVTQTPSHQVTQMGQEVILRCVPISNHLYFYWYRQILGQKVEFLVSFYNNEISEKSEIFDDQFSVERPDGSNFTLKIRSTKLEDSAMYFCASSPSGGPEQYFGPGTRLTVT.

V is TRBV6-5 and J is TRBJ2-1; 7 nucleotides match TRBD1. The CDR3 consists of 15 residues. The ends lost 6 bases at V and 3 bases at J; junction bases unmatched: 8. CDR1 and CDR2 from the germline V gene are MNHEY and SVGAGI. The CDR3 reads CASSRYRGLYNEQFF. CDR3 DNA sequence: TGTGCCAGCAGCCGCTACAGGGGCCTCTACAATGAGCAGTTCTTC.